One and the same sample provided the 32 T cell receptor beta chains below, sequenced in a study of T cell responses to AZD1222 COVID-19 vaccine. The table came from immunoSEQ multiplex PCR; TCRdb's copy has only in-frame clones and leaves some out. The sample shows tens of thousands of clones, about 82% of them seen only once. This sample comprised peripheral blood, obtained on day 0 of AZD1222 vaccination. All receptors derive from an adult in good health.

The V gene is TRBV27, the J gene TRBJ1-2, with 8 bases aligning to TRBD1. Per the germline V gene, CDR1 is MNHEY and CDR2 is SMNVEV (reference sequence). V lost 5 bases to trimming and J lost 2 bases; unmatched junction nucleotides: 4. There are 14 residues in the CDR3. The CDR3 region is CASSRTGLNYGYTF. The CDR3, as DNA: TGTGCCAGCAGTCGGACAGGGCTAAACTATGGCTACACCTTC.

V is TRBV7-2 and J is TRBJ1-3, with D perhaps matching TRBD1 (5 bases). V dropped 2 bases and J dropped 0 bases, with 14 bases sitting between them. Germline loops: CDR1 SGHTA, CDR2 FQGNSA. The CDR3 contains 17 residues. CDR3 loop: CASSLTGGRRSGNTIYF. The CDR3, as DNA: TGTGCCAGCAGCTTAACAGGAGGTCGGCGCTCTGGAAACACCATATATTTT.

This chain joins TRBV9 and TRBJ1-5, with TRBD1 matching over 8 bases. Germline CDR1 is SGDLS and CDR2 is YYNGEE. This CDR3 comprises 14 residues. Trimming took 5 bases from V and 4 from J; bases not matched to a gene: 5. For the CDR3, the DNA is TGTGCCAGCAGGGTGGACAGGGAGAATCAGCCCCAGCATTTT. Translated, it gives CASRVDRENQPQHF.

This chain links TRBV12-3 or TRBV12-4 with TRBJ2-1; no clear D gene. V shed 4 bases and J shed 12 bases, with 13 bases lying between them. CDR3 length: 12 amino acids. CDR3 bases: TGTGCCAGCAGTTCACGGGTCCGAACGCAGTTCTTC. This codes for CASSSRVRTQFF.

The chain has TRBV9 and TRBJ1-6; TRBD1 aligns across 7 bases. CDR3 length: 14 residues. Per the germline V gene, CDR1 is SGDLS and CDR2 is YYNGEE. Losses at the gene ends were 4 bases for V and 8 bases for J; bases not matched to a gene: 6. The CDR3 DNA is TGTGCCAGCAGCCGGACAGGAGGAGATTCACCCCTCCACTTT. This gives the protein CASSRTGGDSPLHF.

This clone was found a few times. The chain recombines TRBV7-9 with TRBJ2-1, with 10 positions matching TRBD2. CDR1 and CDR2 (germline): SEHNR, FQNEAQ (reference sequence). The CDR3 runs 19 residues. The V gene end was trimmed by 2 bases and the J gene end by 0 bases; junction bases not matched to a gene: 10. CDR3 sequence: CASSLSRLAGATSYNEQFF. CDR3 DNA: TGTGCCAGCAGCTTATCGCGGCTAGCGGGAGCGACCTCCTACAATGAGCAGTTCTTC.

This chain links TRBV5-8 with TRBJ2-1; the D gene is possibly TRBD2 (6 bases). This CDR3 has 15 amino acids. The germline V and J ends were trimmed by 0 bases and 8 bases, with 15 bases remaining between them. The germline V gene encodes CDR1 SGHTS and CDR2 YDEGEE. The CDR3 sequence: CASSLVGGSSDEQFF. DNA of the CDR3: TGTGCCAGCAGCTTGGTGGGAGGTTCATCCGATGAGCAGTTCTTC.

The chain links TRBV21-1 to TRBJ1-1; TRBD1, the table's D call, lacks a check against the DNA. TRBV21-1 constitutes a pseudogene. The CDR3 is 14 residues long. The CDR3 nucleotides read TGTGCCCCCCTCGGGACAGGGATGAACACTGAAGCTTTCTTT. Protein product: CAPLGTGMNTEAFF.

J is TRBJ2-3 and V is TRBV6-5, with 8 bases matching TRBD1. Losses at the gene ends were 0 bases for V and 4 bases for J; bases not matched to a gene: 3. This CDR3 comprises 15 residues. Germline assignment: CDR1 MNHEY and CDR2 SVGAGI. The CDR3 here is CASSYSQGEADTQYF. The DNA of the CDR3 is TGTGCCAGCAGTTACTCACAGGGGGAGGCAGATACGCAGTATTTT.

The chain recombines TRBV9 with TRBJ2-1; D is ambiguous. The V and J ends lost 6 bases and 7 bases respectively, with 14 bases between them. Germline CDR1 is SGDLS and CDR2 is YYNGEE. This CDR3 comprises 13 residues. The CDR3 protein is CASTLSEDNEQFF. CDR3 sequence (DNA): TGTGCCAGCACCCTCTCCGAAGATAATGAGCAGTTCTTC.

The CDR3 sequence is CASSLAGEGSYEQYF. CDR3 nucleotides: TGTGCCAGCAGCTTAGCGGGGGAGGGCTCCTACGAGCAGTACTTC. The rearrangement uses TRBV11-2 and TRBJ2-7, with 7 bases fitting TRBD2. This CDR3 is built from 15 residues. V dropped 1 base and J dropped 0; count of bases not matched to a gene: 3. The germline V gene has CDR1 SGHAT and CDR2 FQNNGV.

This clone was detected a few times. The chain is built from TRBV7-9 and TRBJ2-1, with a weak D call TRBD2 (6 bases). Germline CDR1 reads SEHNR; CDR2 reads FQNEAQ (reference sequence). This CDR3 has 17 amino acids. Trimming stripped 4 bases from V and 7 bases from J, with 23 bases between. The CDR3 bases are TGTGCCAGCAGCTCCACCCGTCCCGGGAGAATCTTGAATGAGCAGTTCTTC. It encodes CASSSTRPGRILNEQFF. Combining the CDR3 with reference TRBV7-9 and TRBJ2-1 gives the whole variable domain DTGVSQNPRHKITKRGQNVTFRCDPISEHNRLYWYRQTLGQGPEFLTYFQNEAQLEKSRLLSDRFSAERPKGSFSTLEIQRTEQGDSAMYLCASSSTRPGRILNEQFFGPGTRLTVL.

The rearrangement joins TRBV30 to TRBJ1-5, with 7 nucleotides matching TRBD1. The CDR3 is made up of 14 amino acids. The J segment lost 4 bases and the V segment lost 2 bases, leaving 5 bases of the junction unmatched. Germline values: CDR1 GTSNPN, CDR2 SVGIG (reference sequence). The CDR3 region has the DNA TGTGCCTGGAGTTGGGGCAGGGGGAATCAGCCCCAGCATTTT. Translating it yields CAWSWGRGNQPQHF.

In its sample, this clone was seen once. The rearrangement uses TRBV9 and TRBJ1-2, with 9 bases that match TRBD1. Per the germline V gene, CDR1 is SGDLS and CDR2 is YYNGEE. The CDR3 covers 14 residues. With V trimmed by 0 bases and J by 8 bases, 5 bases remained unmatched. The CDR3 protein is CASSVDGTGKGYTF. As DNA, the CDR3 is TGTGCCAGCAGCGTAGATGGGACAGGGAAAGGCTACACCTTC.

The chain combines TRBV27 with TRBJ1-5; a possible D gene is TRBD1 (5 bases). Germline V gives CDR1 MNHEY, CDR2 SMNVEV (reference sequence). The CDR3 length is 14 residues. V shed 3 bases and J shed 5 bases, with 11 bases lying between them. In DNA, the CDR3 is TGTGCCAGCAGTTTGGGACTGGGCGATCAGCCCCAGCATTTT. This translates into CASSLGLGDQPQHF.

The chain links TRBV24-1 to TRBJ2-3; tentatively, D is TRBD1 (5 bases). Deletions cut 1 base from V and 4 bases from J, with 14 bases between. The CDR3 runs 16 residues. Germline assignment: CDR1 KGHDR and CDR2 SFDVKD. The CDR3, as DNA: TGTGCCACCAGTGATTTATCCAGGGCGGTGGCAGATACGCAGTATTTT. It yields the protein CATSDLSRAVADTQYF.

The V gene is TRBV7-8, the J gene TRBJ2-5, with 7 nucleotides matching TRBD1. This CDR3 is built from 15 residues. V lost 5 bases, J lost 2 bases, and 8 bases stayed unmatched. Germline assignment: CDR1 SGHVS and CDR2 FQNEAQ. CDR3 amino acids: CASSPRTGRQETQYF. The CDR3 DNA reads as TGTGCCAGCAGCCCTAGGACAGGCCGTCAAGAGACCCAGTACTTC.

V and J are TRBV27 and TRBJ1-4, with D possibly matching TRBD1 (6 bases). This CDR3 is 15 amino acids long. Trimming took off 5 bases at V and 7 bases at J, with 17 bases between the two ends. The germline gives CDR1 MNHEY, CDR2 SMNVEV (reference sequence). In nucleotides, the CDR3 is TGTGCCAGCAGTGCCACCGGGACATTAGGTGAAAAACTGTTTTTT. Amino acids: CASSATGTLGEKLFF.

V is TRBV10-3 and J is TRBJ1-3; 9 nucleotides line up with TRBD1. V was pared by 5 bases and J by 4 bases, with 6 bases of the junction left unmatched. Germline CDR1 reads ENHRY; CDR2 reads SYGVKD. This CDR3 has 15 residues. CDR3 sequence: CAISRTGDTGNTIYF. Written as DNA, the CDR3 is TGTGCCATCAGTCGGACAGGGGACACCGGAAACACCATATATTTT.

This sequence joins TRBV19 and TRBJ1-2; 7 bases are shared with TRBD1. Germline assignment: CDR1 LNHDA and CDR2 SQIVND (reference sequence). V lost 8 bases, J lost 6 bases, and 6 bases stayed unmatched. This CDR3 comprises 12 residues. The CDR3 sequence: CASSPTGDGYTF. The CDR3 DNA reads TGTGCCAGTTCCCCTACAGGGGATGGCTACACCTTC.

This clone showed up just a few times. The genes are TRBV9 and TRBJ2-5; 8 bases fit TRBD2. V was clipped by 0 bases and J by 3 bases; unmatched bases: 10. There are 17 residues in the CDR3. Germline V gene data show CDR1 as SGDLS and CDR2 as YYNGEE. The CDR3 loop reads CASSVGAGTSGEETQYF. The CDR3 coding sequence is TGTGCCAGCAGCGTAGGTGCCGGGACTAGTGGAGAAGAGACCCAGTACTTC.

V usage is TRBV15 and J usage is TRBJ2-5, with D unresolved. Germline assignment: CDR1 LNHNV and CDR2 YYDKDF (reference sequence). This CDR3 spans 13 amino acids. V lost 1 base, J lost 4 bases, and 7 bases lay in between. CDR3 in amino acids: CATSRGRRETQYF. The CDR3 DNA reads TGTGCCACCAGCAGAGGAAGGAGAGAGACCCAGTACTTC.

V gene TRBV27 combines with J gene TRBJ1-6; no definite D call. With 3 bases removed from V and 3 bases from J, the gap between germline ends came to 9 bases. This CDR3 region has 15 residues. CDR1 and CDR2 (germline): MNHEY, SMNVEV (reference sequence). DNA for the CDR3: TGTGCCAGCAGTTTCAAGCAGCTCTATAATTCACCCCTCCACTTT. Encoded protein: CASSFKQLYNSPLHF.

J is TRBJ2-1 and V is TRBV19; 8 positions match TRBD2. Germline CDR1 is LNHDA and CDR2 is SQIVND (reference sequence). This CDR3 has 19 residues. V trimming: 0 bases; J trimming: 2 bases; junction bases outside the gene matches: 12. The CDR3 loop is CASSIDRGGRSVTYNEQFF. The DNA for the CDR3 is TGTGCCAGTAGTATAGATCGGGGGGGGAGAAGTGTCACCTACAATGAGCAGTTCTTC. Looking up the rest from reference TRBV19 and TRBJ2-1 gives the full variable domain: DGGITQSPKYLFRKEGQNVTLSCEQNLNHDAMYWYRQDPGQGLRLIYYSQIVNDFQKGDIAEGYSVSREKKESFPLTVTSAQKNPTAFYLCASSIDRGGRSVTYNEQFFGPGTRLTVL.

The chain employs TRBV7-2 and TRBJ1-1, with D unclear. Germline CDR1 and CDR2: SGHTA and FQGNSA. CDR3 length: 14 amino acids. V dropped 5 bases and J dropped 1 base, with 11 bases sitting between them. The CDR3 sequence is CASSPRVGNTEAFF. CDR3 nucleotides: TGTGCCAGCAGCCCTCGTGTCGGGAACACTGAAGCTTTCTTT. Drawing the rest from reference TRBV7-2 and TRBJ1-1, the complete variable domain is GAGVSQSPSNKVTEKGKDVELRCDPISGHTALYWYRQSLGQGLEFLIYFQGNSAPDKSGLPSDRFSAERTGGSVSTLTIQRTQQEDSAVYLCASSPRVGNTEAFFGQGTRLTVV.

Points on this clone: The limits of the CDR3 on the DNA are not certain, so only TCRdb's listed CDR3 is given. The chain has TRBV21-1 and TRBJ2-2. TRBV21-1 is an annotated pseudogene. The CDR3 extends over 16 residues, inclusive of both ends. CDR3 region: CASSKVGGGIGGELFF.

The CDR3 nucleotides are TGTGCCAGCAGCCTTGGGACAACTCGTGGCGATACGCAGTATTTT. It encodes CASSLGTTRGDTQYF. This rearrangement joins TRBV6-5 to TRBJ2-3, with D possibly being TRBD1 (6 bases). V lost 6 bases, J lost 6 bases, and 19 bases lay in between. The CDR3 is 15 residues long. Looked up from germline, CDR1 is MNHEY and CDR2 is SVGAGI.

This chain uses TRBV6-1 with TRBJ1-2, with D unresolved. Germline CDR1 reads MNHNS; CDR2 reads SASEGT. The CDR3 is 14 amino acids. V lost 1 base and J 8 bases, leaving 14 bases between the germline ends. The CDR3 loop reads CASSEVPGPRGYTF. Written as DNA, the CDR3 is TGTGCCAGCAGTGAAGTTCCGGGTCCGCGGGGCTACACCTTC.

This clone showed up just once. V and J are TRBV28 and TRBJ2-1, with TRBD1 matching 7 bases. Germline-derived CDR1 and CDR2 are MDHEN and SYDVKM. This CDR3 spans 17 amino acids. V shed 7 bases, J shed 6 bases, and the junction held 18 bases outside the gene matches. The CDR3, as DNA: TGTGCCAGCACCCACAGGGGTATCGGAGGCGGGCGCAATGAGCAGTTCTTC. Protein sequence: CASTHRGIGGGRNEQFF.

V usage is TRBV10-1 and J usage is TRBJ2-2; D is unclear. V was cut by 0 bases and J by 5 bases, with 10 bases left in between. Germline values: CDR1 WNHNN, CDR2 SYGVQD (reference sequence). The CDR3 is 15 residues long. CDR3 sequence (DNA): TGCGCCAGCAGTGAGTCCGGATTTGGGACCGGGGAGCTGTTTTTT. Amino acid sequence: CASSESGFGTGELFF.

There are a few counts of this clone. The V gene is TRBV28, the J gene TRBJ2-1; 9 bases fit TRBD1. J lost 9 bases, V lost 7 bases, and 13 bases had no gene match. Germline V lookup: CDR1 MDHEN, CDR2 SYDVKM. The CDR3 is made up of 15 amino acids. CDR3 loop: CASIAPGTGMGEQFF. As DNA, the CDR3 is TGTGCCAGCATCGCGCCCGGGACAGGGATGGGTGAGCAGTTCTTC.

The J gene is TRBJ1-4, the V gene TRBV5-1, with no clear D. The germline V and J ends were trimmed by 0 bases and 8 bases, with 14 bases remaining between them. Germline V lookup: CDR1 SGHRS, CDR2 YFSETQ. CDR3 length: 15 residues. CDR3 in DNA: TGCGCCAGCAGCTTGGCCGCTGGTTTTCAGGAAAAACTGTTTTTT. Protein: CASSLAAGFQEKLFF.